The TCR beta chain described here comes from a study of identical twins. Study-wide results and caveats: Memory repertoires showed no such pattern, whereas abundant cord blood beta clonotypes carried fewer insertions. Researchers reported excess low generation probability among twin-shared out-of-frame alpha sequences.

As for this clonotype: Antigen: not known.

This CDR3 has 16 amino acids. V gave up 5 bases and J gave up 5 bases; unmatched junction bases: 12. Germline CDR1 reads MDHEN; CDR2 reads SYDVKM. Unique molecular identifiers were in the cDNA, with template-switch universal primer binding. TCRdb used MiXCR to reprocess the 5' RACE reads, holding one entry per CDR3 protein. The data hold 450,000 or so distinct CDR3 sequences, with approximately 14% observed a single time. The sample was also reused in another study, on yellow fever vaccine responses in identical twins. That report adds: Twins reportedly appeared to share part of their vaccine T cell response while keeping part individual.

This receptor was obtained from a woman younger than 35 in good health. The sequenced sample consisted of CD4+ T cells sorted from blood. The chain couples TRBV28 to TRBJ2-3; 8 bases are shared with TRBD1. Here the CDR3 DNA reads TGTGCCAGCAGTCCAAGTGCCGGGACAGGAATAGATACGCAGTATTTT. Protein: CASSPSAGTGIDTQYF.